The rows below give T cell receptor beta chains drawn from one sample of a study of vaccination and CD4 T cells after COVID-19. TCRdb re-analysed the PCR reads in MiXCR, keeping a single row per CDR3 protein. The sample holds almost 20,000 distinct CDR3 sequences, roughly 51% seen once. These TCRs are of unknown antigen specificity. Source material: CD4+ T cells from blood, cultured in vitro. Every receptor here comes from a human donor who had recovered from COVID-19. Both conserved end residues are part of each CDR3. The D gene is left open where the match is weak. Only some rows state a clone size, as once, few, many or a class for expanded clones.

V	D	size	J	DNA	CDR3
TRBV6-5	TRBD2	.	TRBJ2-1	TGTGCCAGCAGTTTGCGACTAGCAGACGTCCACAATGAGCAGTTCTTC	CASSLRLADVHNEQFF
TRBV12-3/TRBV12-4	.	.	TRBJ2-3	TGTGCCAGCAGTTTCCGAGGGGGAAGCACAGATACGCAGTATTTT	CASSFRGGSTDTQYF
TRBV4-2	.	.	TRBJ1-2	TGTGCCAGCAGCCAAGATCGGCAGACCCTGGGGGGCTACACCTTC	CASSQDRQTLGGYTF
TRBV12-3/TRBV12-4	.	.	TRBJ2-3	TGTGCCAGCAGTAGATTAGATACGCAGTATTTT	CASSRLDTQYF
TRBV28	TRBD1	.	TRBJ2-1	TGTGCCAGCAGTGGGACAGGGAAGTTCTACAATGAGCAGTTCTTC	CASSGTGKFYNEQFF
TRBV28	.	.	TRBJ1-2	TGTGCCAGCAGACACCCTACTAACTATGGCTACACCTTC	CASRHPTNYGYTF
TRBV6-2/TRBV6-3	.	.	TRBJ1-6	TGTGCCAGCAGTTACTCGAGCAGTTCTTTCTCCTATAATTCACCCCTCCACTTT	CASSYSSSSFSYNSPLHF
TRBV27	.	few	TRBJ1-4	TGTGCCAGCAGTTTTTCGGGGTATGAAAAACTGTTTTTT	CASSFSGYEKLFF
TRBV10-3	TRBD1	.	TRBJ1-3	TGTGCCATCAGTGGACAGGGGTTTTCTGGAAACACCATATATTTT	CAISGQGFSGNTIYF
TRBV11-2	TRBD2	.	TRBJ2-7	TGTGCCAGCAGCCCAACTAGCGGTCGACGGGGGAACGAGCAGTACTTC	CASSPTSGRRGNEQYF
TRBV10-1	.	.	TRBJ2-1	TGCGCCAGCAGTGAGTCGATGGCGTCAGGTAACAATGAGCAGTTCTTC	CASSESMASGNNEQFF
TRBV25-1	.	.	TRBJ1-1	TGTGCCAGCAGTGAATACCAGGGAGAAGCTTTCTTT	CASSEYQGEAFF
TRBV27	.	.	TRBJ1-2	TGTGCCAGCAGTCCGGGACCAAGCCGTTATGGCTACACCTTC	CASSPGPSRYGYTF
TRBV19	TRBD2	.	TRBJ2-7	TGTGCCAGTAGCTCTCCCGGGACTAGCGGGAGTTACGAGCAGTACTTC	CASSSPGTSGSYEQYF
TRBV6-2/TRBV6-3	.	.	TRBJ2-3	TGTGCCAGCACCTCGCGGCACGCAGATACGCAGTATTTT	CASTSRHADTQYF
TRBV5-4	.	.	TRBJ1-2	TGTGCCACCCGAAGACAGTTCCAGAGTGGGGGCTACACCTTC	CATRRQFQSGGYTF
TRBV9	TRBD1	.	TRBJ1-6	TGTGCCAGCAGCGATAGACAGGGGGAAGGATCACCCCTCCACTTT	CASSDRQGEGSPLHF
TRBV2	TRBD1	.	TRBJ1-1	TGTGCCAGCAGCCCCGGGACAGCGGGGCGAGCTTTCTTT	CASSPGTAGRAFF
TRBV20-1	.	few	TRBJ1-5	TGCAGTGCTAGATGGGGCCTTCAGCCCCAGCATTTT	CSARWGLQPQHF
TRBV2	.	.	TRBJ1-6	TGTGCCAGCAGTGAAGCGCAGGGATCGATCCTTGCTTCACCCCTCCACTTT	CASSEAQGSILASPLHF
TRBV5-1	TRBD2	.	TRBJ2-1	TGCGCCAGCAGCTCGAGCCCGGGAGGGCCTTATGAGCAGTTCTTC	CASSSSPGGPYEQFF
TRBV12-3/TRBV12-4	TRBD1	once	TRBJ1-1	TGTGCCAGCAGTCGACAGGGGGAGAACACTGAAGCTTTCTTT	CASSRQGENTEAFF
TRBV7-2	.	.	TRBJ1-4	TGTGCCAGCAGCCCCCGGTCCGGAGGAAAACTGTTTTTT	CASSPRSGGKLFF
TRBV20-1	.	.	TRBJ1-2	TGCAGTGCTAGAGATAGGGCTTTTGGGGAGACCTATGGCTACACCTTC	CSARDRAFGETYGYTF
TRBV7-2	.	.	TRBJ1-1	TGTGCCAGCAGCTTAGGGGGGGGAGGGGGGACCACTGAAGCTTTCTTT	CASSLGGGGGTTEAFF
TRBV9	.	.	TRBJ2-7	TGTGCCAGCAGCGCCGGGACAAGGGTTATCTACGAGCAGTACTTC	CASSAGTRVIYEQYF
TRBV6-1	.	.	TRBJ2-7	TGTGCCAGCAGTCTATCTCAGGTTTACGAGCAGTACTTC	CASSLSQVYEQYF
TRBV10-3	.	.	TRBJ1-2	TGTGCCATCAGTGACCGAGGGCCCCTTTCAGGGTATGGCTACACCTTC	CAISDRGPLSGYGYTF
TRBV27	.	few	TRBJ1-6	TGTGCCAGCAGTTACCGGAATTCACCCCTCCACTTT	CASSYRNSPLHF
TRBV24-1	.	.	TRBJ1-2	TGTGCCACCAGTGATAAGGCCGCTTATGGCTACACCTTC	CATSDKAAYGYTF
TRBV20-1	.	.	TRBJ1-3	TGCAGTGCTAGTCGAGAGGGAGCTGGAAACACCATATATTTT	CSASREGAGNTIYF
TRBV20-1	TRBD2	.	TRBJ2-6	TGCAGTGCTGTCGGGGGGGCCGGGGCCAACGTCCTGACTTTC	CSAVGGAGANVLTF
TRBV30	.	.	TRBJ2-5	TGTGCCTGGAGTGTACGACTCCGAGAGACCCAGTACTTC	CAWSVRLRETQYF
TRBV15	.	.	TRBJ2-2	TGTGCCACCAGCAGTACAGTATTGAACACCGGGGAGCTGTTTTTT	CATSSTVLNTGELFF
TRBV20-1	TRBD2	.	TRBJ2-7	TGCAGTGCTAGAGGGAGCGGGGGGGCCGGGTACGAGCAGTACTTC	CSARGSGGAGYEQYF
TRBV19	TRBD1	.	TRBJ2-6	TGTGCCAGTACCCCAGGACAGGGGGTACTCTCTGGGGCCAACGTCCTGACTTTC	CASTPGQGVLSGANVLTF
TRBV30	TRBD1	.	TRBJ1-5	TGTGCCTGGAGTGTACGTAGGGGGCTGAATCAGCCCCAGCATTTT	CAWSVRRGLNQPQHF
TRBV6-1	TRBD2	.	TRBJ2-7	TGTGCCAGCAGTCGGACTAGCGGGGACTCCTACGAGCAGTACTTC	CASSRTSGDSYEQYF
TRBV20-1	TRBD1	.	TRBJ1-1	TGCAGTGCTAGAGCCGGGACAGGGTACACTGAAGCTTTCTTT	CSARAGTGYTEAFF
TRBV7-6	.	.	TRBJ2-2	TGTGCCAGCAGCGGAGGGGGGATTACGAACACCGGGGAGCTGTTTTTT	CASSGGGITNTGELFF
TRBV14	.	.	TRBJ2-3	TGTGCCAGCAGCCCACCACCGGAACAGGGCACAGATACGCAGTATTTT	CASSPPPEQGTDTQYF
TRBV7-2	.	once	TRBJ2-5	TGTGCCAGCAGCTTAGCGCTAGCTCGTCAAGAGACCCAGTACTTC	CASSLALARQETQYF
TRBV9	TRBD1	.	TRBJ2-7	TGTGCCAGCAGTCCTAGACAGGGGTACGAGCAGTACTTC	CASSPRQGYEQYF